This TCR beta chain was sequenced for a study of radiotherapy plus CTLA-4 blockade in lung cancer. Overall study context: Disease control was seen in approximately 29% of patients, objective responses in about 18%. Findings of the study overall: Expansion in blood of tumor-derived TCR clones was seen after radiotherapy plus ipilimumab.

In regard to this clone: Antigen unknown.

Germline V gives CDR1 LNHNV, CDR2 YYDKDF (reference sequence). V lost 8 bases and J 6 bases, leaving 17 bases between the germline ends. This CDR3 has 13 residues. The data were produced by immunoSEQ multiplex PCR, yet TCRdb's version contains in-frame clones alone and is incomplete. This sample has about 51,000 clones; roughly 77% occur once, and the top ten carry 2% to 2.5%. The sequence was collected from a human donor with non-small cell lung cancer whose response to radiotherapy plus ipilimumab could not be evaluated. The V call is TRBV15, the J call TRBJ2-7, with D possibly being TRBD1 (6 bases). Sample: peripheral blood, taken from a patient treated with radiotherapy plus ipilimumab. CDR3 nucleotide sequence: TGTGCCACCTCAAGACAGGCCCGGAGCGAGCAGTACTTC. This translates into CATSRQARSEQYF.